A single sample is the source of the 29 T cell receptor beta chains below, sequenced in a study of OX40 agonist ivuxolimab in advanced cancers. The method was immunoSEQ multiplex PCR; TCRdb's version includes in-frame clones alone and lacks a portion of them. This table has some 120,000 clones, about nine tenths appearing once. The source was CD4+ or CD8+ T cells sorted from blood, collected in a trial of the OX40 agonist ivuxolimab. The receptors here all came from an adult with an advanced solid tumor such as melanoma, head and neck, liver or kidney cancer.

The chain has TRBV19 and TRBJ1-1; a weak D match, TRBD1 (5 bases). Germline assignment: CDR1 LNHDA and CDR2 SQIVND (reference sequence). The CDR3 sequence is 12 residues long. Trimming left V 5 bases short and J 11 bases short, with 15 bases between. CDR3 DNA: TGTGCCAGTAGTCAGCCCCCGGGGGATGCTTTCTTT. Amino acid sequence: CASSQPPGDAFF.

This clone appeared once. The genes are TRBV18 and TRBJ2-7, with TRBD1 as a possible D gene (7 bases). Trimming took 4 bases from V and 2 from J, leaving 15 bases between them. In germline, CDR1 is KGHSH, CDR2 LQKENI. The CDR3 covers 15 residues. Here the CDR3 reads CASSLEQGGAYEQYF. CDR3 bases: TGTGCCAGCTCACTGGAGCAGGGGGGTGCCTACGAGCAGTACTTC.

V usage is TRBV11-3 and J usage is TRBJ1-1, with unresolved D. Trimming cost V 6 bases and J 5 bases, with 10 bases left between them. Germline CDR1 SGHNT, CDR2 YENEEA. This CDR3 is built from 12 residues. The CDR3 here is CASRSEGTEAFF. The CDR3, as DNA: TGTGCCAGCAGATCCGAGGGTACTGAAGCTTTCTTT.

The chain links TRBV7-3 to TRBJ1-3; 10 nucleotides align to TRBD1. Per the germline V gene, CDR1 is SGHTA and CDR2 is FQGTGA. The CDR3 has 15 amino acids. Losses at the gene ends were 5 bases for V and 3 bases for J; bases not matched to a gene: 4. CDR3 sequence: CASSPGQGVGNTIYF. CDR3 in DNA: TGTGCCAGCAGCCCCGGACAGGGGGTTGGAAACACCATATATTTT.

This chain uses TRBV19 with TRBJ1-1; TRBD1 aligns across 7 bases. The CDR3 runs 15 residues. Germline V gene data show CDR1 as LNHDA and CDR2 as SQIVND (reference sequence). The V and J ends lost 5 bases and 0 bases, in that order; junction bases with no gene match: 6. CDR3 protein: CASSVTGVLNTEAFF. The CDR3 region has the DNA TGTGCCAGTAGTGTTACAGGGGTGCTGAACACTGAAGCTTTCTTT. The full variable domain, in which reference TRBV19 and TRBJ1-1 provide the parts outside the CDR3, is DGGITQSPKYLFRKEGQNVTLSCEQNLNHDAMYWYRQDPGQGLRLIYYSQIVNDFQKGDIAEGYSVSREKKESFPLTVTSAQKNPTAFYLCASSVTGVLNTEAFFGQGTRLTVV.

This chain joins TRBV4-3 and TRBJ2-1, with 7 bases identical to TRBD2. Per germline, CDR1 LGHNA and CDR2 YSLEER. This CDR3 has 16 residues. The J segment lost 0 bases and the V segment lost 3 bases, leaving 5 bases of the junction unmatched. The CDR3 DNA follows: TGCGCCAGCAGCCAGAGCGGGGCGAGCTCCTACAATGAGCAGTTCTTC. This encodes CASSQSGASSYNEQFF.

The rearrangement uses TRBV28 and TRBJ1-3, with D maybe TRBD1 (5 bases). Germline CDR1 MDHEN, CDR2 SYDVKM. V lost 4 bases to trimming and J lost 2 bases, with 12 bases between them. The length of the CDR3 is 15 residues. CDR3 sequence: CASSSGRLTGNTIYF. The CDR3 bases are TGTGCCAGCAGTTCAGGGAGGTTAACTGGAAACACCATATATTTT.

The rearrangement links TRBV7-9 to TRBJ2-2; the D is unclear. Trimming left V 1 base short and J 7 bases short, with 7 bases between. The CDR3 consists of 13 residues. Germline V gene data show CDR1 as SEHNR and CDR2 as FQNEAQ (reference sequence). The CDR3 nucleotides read TGTGCCAGCAGCTTAGGAGTAGGCGGGGAGCTGTTTTTT. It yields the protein CASSLGVGGELFF.

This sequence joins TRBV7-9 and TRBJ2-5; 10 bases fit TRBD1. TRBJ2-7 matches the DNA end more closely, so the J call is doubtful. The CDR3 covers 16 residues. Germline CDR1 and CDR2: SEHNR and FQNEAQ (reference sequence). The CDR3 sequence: CASSLAGTGVRNEQYF. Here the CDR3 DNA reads TGTGCCAGCAGCTTAGCGGGGACAGGGGTACGCAACGAGCAGTACTTC.

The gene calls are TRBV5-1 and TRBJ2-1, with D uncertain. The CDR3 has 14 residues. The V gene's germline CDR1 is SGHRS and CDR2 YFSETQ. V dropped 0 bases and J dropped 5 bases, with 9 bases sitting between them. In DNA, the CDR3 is TGCGCCAGCAGCTTGGTTACCCTAGACAATGAGCAGTTCTTC. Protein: CASSLVTLDNEQFF.

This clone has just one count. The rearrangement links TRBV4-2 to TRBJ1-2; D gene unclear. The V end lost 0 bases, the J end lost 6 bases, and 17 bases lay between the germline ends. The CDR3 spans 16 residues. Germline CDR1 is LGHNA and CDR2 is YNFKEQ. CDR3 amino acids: CASSQDSSRSKDGYTF. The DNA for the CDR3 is TGTGCCAGCAGCCAAGATAGTAGCCGCTCAAAGGATGGCTACACCTTC.

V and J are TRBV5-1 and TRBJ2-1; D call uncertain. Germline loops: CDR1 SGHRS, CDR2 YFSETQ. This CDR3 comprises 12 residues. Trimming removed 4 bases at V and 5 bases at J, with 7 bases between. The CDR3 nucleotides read TGCGCCAGCAGCGGGGTGAACAATGAGCAGTTCTTC. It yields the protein CASSGVNNEQFF.

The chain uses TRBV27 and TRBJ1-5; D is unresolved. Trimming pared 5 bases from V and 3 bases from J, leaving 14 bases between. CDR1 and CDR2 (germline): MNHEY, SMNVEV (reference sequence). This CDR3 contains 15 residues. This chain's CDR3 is CASSPPLLLNQPQHF. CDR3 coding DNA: TGTGCCAGCAGTCCCCCCCTCCTTCTCAATCAGCCCCAGCATTTT.

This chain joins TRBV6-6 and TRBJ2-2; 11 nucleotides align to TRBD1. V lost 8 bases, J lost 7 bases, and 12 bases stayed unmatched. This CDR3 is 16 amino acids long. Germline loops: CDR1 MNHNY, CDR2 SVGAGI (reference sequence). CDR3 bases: TGTGCCAGCTCTCCCGGGACAGGGGGAATCGGCGGGGAGCTGTTTTTT. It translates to CASSPGTGGIGGELFF.

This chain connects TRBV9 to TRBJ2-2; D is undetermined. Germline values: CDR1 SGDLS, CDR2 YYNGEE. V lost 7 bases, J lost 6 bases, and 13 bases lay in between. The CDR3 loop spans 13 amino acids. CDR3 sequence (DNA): TGTGCCAGCGCAGACTCTCTCCCCGGGGAGCTGTTTTTT. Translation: CASADSLPGELFF.

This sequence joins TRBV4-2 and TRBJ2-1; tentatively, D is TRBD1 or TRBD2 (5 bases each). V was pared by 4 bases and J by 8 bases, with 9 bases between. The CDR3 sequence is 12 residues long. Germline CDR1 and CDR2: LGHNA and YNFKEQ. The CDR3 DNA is TGTGCCAGCAGCCCCGGGACCTATGAGCAGTTCTTC. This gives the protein CASSPGTYEQFF.

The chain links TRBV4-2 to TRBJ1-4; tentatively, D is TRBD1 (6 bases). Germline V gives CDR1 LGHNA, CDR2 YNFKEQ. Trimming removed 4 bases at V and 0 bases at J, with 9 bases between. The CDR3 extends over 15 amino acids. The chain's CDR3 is CASSLGGSTNEKLFF. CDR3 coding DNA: TGTGCCAGCAGCCTGGGGGGCTCAACTAATGAAAAACTGTTTTTT.

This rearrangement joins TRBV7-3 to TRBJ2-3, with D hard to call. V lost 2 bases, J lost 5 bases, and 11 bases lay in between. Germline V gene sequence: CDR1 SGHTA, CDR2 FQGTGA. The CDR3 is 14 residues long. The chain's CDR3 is CASSLGPPRDTQYF. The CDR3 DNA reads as TGTGCCAGCAGCTTAGGGCCCCCGAGAGATACGCAGTATTTT.

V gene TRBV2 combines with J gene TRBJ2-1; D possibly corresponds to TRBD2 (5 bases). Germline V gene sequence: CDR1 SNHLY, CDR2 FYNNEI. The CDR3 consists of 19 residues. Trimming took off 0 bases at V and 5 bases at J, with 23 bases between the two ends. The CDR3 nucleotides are TGTGCCAGCAGTGAAGCGTTCAGTCAAAGGACTCCGGACGACAATGAGCAGTTCTTC. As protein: CASSEAFSQRTPDDNEQFF.

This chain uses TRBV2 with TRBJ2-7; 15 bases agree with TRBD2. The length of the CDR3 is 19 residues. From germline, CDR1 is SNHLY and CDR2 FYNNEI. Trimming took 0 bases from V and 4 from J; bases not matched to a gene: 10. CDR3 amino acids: CASSEALEGLAGGRYEQYF. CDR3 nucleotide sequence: TGTGCCAGCAGTGAAGCCCTAGAGGGACTAGCGGGAGGAAGGTACGAGCAGTACTTC.

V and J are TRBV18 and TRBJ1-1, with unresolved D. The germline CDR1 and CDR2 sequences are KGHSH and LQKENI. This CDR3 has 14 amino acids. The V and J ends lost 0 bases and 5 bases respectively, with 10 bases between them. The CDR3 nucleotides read TGTGCCAGCTCACCACCGCCACCTATTACTGAAGCTTTCTTT. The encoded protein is CASSPPPPITEAFF.

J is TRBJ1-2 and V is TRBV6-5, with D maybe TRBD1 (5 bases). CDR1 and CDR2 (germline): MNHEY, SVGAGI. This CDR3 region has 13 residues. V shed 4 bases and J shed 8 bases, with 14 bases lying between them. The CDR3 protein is CASSSTGLRGYTF. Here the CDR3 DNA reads TGTGCCAGCAGTTCGACGGGGCTCAGGGGCTACACCTTC.

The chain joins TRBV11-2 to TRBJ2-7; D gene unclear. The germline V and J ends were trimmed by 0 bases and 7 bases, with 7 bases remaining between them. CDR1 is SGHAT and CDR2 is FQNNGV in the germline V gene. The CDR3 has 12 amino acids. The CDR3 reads CASSLDRREQYF. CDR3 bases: TGTGCCAGCAGCTTAGATCGCCGGGAGCAGTACTTC.

The CDR3 here is CASVNLPGQGAYEQYF. For the CDR3, the DNA is TGTGCCAGTGTCAACTTGCCGGGACAGGGGGCCTACGAGCAGTACTTC. V usage is TRBV28 and J usage is TRBJ2-7; 11 bases fit TRBD1. V lost 9 bases to trimming and J lost 2 bases; unmatched junction nucleotides: 12. The CDR3 is 16 residues long. CDR1 is MDHEN and CDR2 is SYDVKM in the germline V gene.

The CDR3 region is CASSEGGLAGGGTDTQYF. Written as DNA, the CDR3 is TGTGCCAGCAGTGAAGGAGGGCTAGCGGGAGGTGGCACAGATACGCAGTATTTT. The V call is TRBV6-1, the J call TRBJ2-3; 11 bases are shared with TRBD2. The length of the CDR3 is 18 residues. In germline, CDR1 is MNHNS, CDR2 SASEGT. The ends lost 1 base at V and 1 base at J; junction bases unmatched: 7.

The CDR3 is CASSLDSGNQPQHF. For the CDR3, the DNA is TGTGCCAGCAGCCTCGACAGTGGCAATCAGCCCCAGCATTTT. V gene TRBV11-2 combines with J gene TRBJ1-5; the D gene is possibly TRBD1 (5 bases). V lost 5 bases, J lost 2 bases, and 10 bases lay in between. CDR3 length equals 14 residues. In germline, CDR1 is SGHAT, CDR2 FQNNGV.

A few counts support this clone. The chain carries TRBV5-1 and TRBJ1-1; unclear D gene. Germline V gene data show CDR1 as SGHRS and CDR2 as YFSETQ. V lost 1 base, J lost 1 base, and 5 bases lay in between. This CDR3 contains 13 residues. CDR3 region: CASSLYQNTEAFF. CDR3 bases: TGCGCCAGCAGCTTGTACCAGAACACTGAAGCTTTCTTT.

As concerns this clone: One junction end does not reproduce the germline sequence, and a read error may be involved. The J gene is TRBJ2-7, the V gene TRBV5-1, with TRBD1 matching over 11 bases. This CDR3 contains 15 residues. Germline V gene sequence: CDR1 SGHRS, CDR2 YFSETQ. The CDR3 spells CASSFGTGGLYGQYF. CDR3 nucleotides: TGCGCCAGCAGCTTCGGGACAGGGGGACTCTACGGGCAGTACTTC.

CDR3 amino acids: CASRAGSLGYTF. CDR3 coding DNA: TGTGCCAGCAGGGCAGGGTCGTTGGGCTACACCTTC. The V and J genes are TRBV28 and TRBJ1-2; TRBD1 is a possible D gene (5 bases). Per germline, CDR1 MDHEN and CDR2 SYDVKM. The V and J ends lost 6 bases and 8 bases respectively, with 13 bases between them. CDR3 size: 12 residues.